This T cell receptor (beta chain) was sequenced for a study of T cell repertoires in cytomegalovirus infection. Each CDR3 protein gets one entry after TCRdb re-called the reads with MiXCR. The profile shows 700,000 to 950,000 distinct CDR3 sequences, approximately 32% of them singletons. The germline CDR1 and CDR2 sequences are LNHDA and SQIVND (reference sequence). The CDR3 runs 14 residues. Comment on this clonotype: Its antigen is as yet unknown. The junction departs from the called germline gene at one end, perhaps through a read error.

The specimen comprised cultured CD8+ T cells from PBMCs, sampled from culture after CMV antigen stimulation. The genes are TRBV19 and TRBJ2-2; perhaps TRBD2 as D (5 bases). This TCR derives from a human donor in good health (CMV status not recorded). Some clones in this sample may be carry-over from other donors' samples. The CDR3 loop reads CASSLTRNTRELFF. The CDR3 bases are TGTGCCAGTAGTCTTACTAGAAACACCAGGGAGCTGTTTTTT.